This T cell receptor (beta chain) was identified during a study of blood T cell repertoires in COVID-19. Study information: Samples of COVID-19 (acute and convalescent) were obtained from the United States, Italy and Spain.

This CDR3 region has 15 residues. V lost 0 bases and J lost 10, with 13 bases in between. Germline V gene sequence: CDR1 LNHDA, CDR2 SQIVND (reference sequence). Donors were grouped by their self-reported clinical history. What the recovered Cohort 3 donors had was two negative PCRs, clearance, or symptom resolution. How the authors handled the data: Nucleated cell number was recorded as an estimate derived from reference gene primer amplification. Clones were sequenced by immunoSEQ multiplex PCR, and TCRdb holds only the in-frame ones, with some missing. V, J and clone size derive from that table, while D and trimming were established from the DNA sequence. There are approximately 310,000 clones in the sample; approximately 91% occur only once, and roughly 5% lies in the top ten.

The source is a man aged 55-75 years who had recovered from COVID-19. V and J are TRBV19 and TRBJ1-6; maybe TRBD1 (6 bases). Sequenced input: PBMCs or T cells enriched from blood (not recorded which). The CDR3 region is CASSIEGHLGSPLHF. The CDR3 region has the DNA TGTGCCAGTAGTATAGAGGGACACCTGGGATCACCCCTCCACTTT.